One sample yielded the 28 T cell receptor beta chains listed below, sequenced in a study of blood T cell repertoires in COVID-19. Repertoires were generated with immunoSEQ multiplex PCR, while TCRdb's copy carries only in-frame clones and drops some. The table lists around 70,000 clones, about four fifths of them singletons, with 15% to 20% in the top ten. The specimen was peripheral blood. All receptors derive from a man in his 70s who had recovered from COVID-19.

V gene TRBV12-5 combines with J gene TRBJ2-7, with TRBD2 identical over 9 bases. Germline V gene data show CDR1 as LGHNT and CDR2 as FRNRAP. The CDR3 sequence is 15 residues long. The ends lost 2 bases at V and 4 bases at J; junction bases unmatched: 6. In DNA, the CDR3 is TGTGCTAGTGGTTTGAATCGCGGGGGGGCTTACGAGCAGTACTTC. Its protein is CASGLNRGGAYEQYF.

The gene calls are TRBV5-1 and TRBJ2-5, with a possible D match to TRBD1 (5 bases). Germline V lookup: CDR1 SGHRS, CDR2 YFSETQ. The CDR3 runs 14 residues. V was pared by 0 bases and J by 7 bases, with 13 bases between. This CDR3 reads CASSLDWQGVTQYF. Here the CDR3 DNA reads TGCGCCAGCAGCTTGGATTGGCAGGGTGTGACCCAGTACTTC. Full variable domain (rest looked up from reference TRBV5-1 and TRBJ2-5): KAGVTQTPRYLIKTRGQQVTLSCSPISGHRSVSWYQQTPGQGLQFLFEYFSETQRNKGNFPGRFSGRQFSNSRSEMNVSTLELGDSALYLCASSLDWQGVTQYFGPGTRLLVL.

The chain employs TRBV6-2 or TRBV6-3 and TRBJ1-3; TRBD1 aligns across 7 bases. CDR3 size: 16 residues. Germline V lookup: CDR1 MNHEY, CDR2 SVGEGT. V shed 5 bases, J shed 3 bases, and the junction held 10 bases outside the gene matches. The CDR3 DNA follows: TGTGCCAGCAGTGACCCAGGGACAGACTATGGAAACACCATATATTTT. Protein: CASSDPGTDYGNTIYF.

The V and J genes are TRBV2 and TRBJ1-1, with D unresolved. This CDR3 is built from 13 residues. The germline CDR1 and CDR2 sequences are SNHLY and FYNNEI. Deletions cut 3 bases from V and 4 bases from J, with 9 bases between. The CDR3 reads CASSETRSTEAFF. For the CDR3, the DNA is TGTGCCAGCAGTGAGACTCGCTCCACTGAAGCTTTCTTT.

The V gene is TRBV4-3, the J gene TRBJ2-5; 9 nucleotides line up with TRBD1. CDR1 is LGHNA, CDR2 YSLEER, per germline. The CDR3 sequence is 16 residues long. J was trimmed by 7 bases and V by 0 bases; bases with no gene match: 9. The DNA of the CDR3 is TGCGCCAGCAGCCAAGAGGGGGCACAGGGGGCCGGGACCCAGTACTTC. It translates to CASSQEGAQGAGTQYF.

V gene TRBV5-1 combines with J gene TRBJ1-4, with D uncertain. The CDR3 totals 14 residues. Per germline, CDR1 SGHRS and CDR2 YFSETQ. Trimming took 4 bases from V and 4 from J, leaving 11 bases between them. Here the CDR3 reads CASSPTQINEKLFF. The CDR3 nucleotides read TGCGCCAGCAGCCCCACACAGATTAATGAAAAACTGTTTTTT.

V and J are TRBV7-9 and TRBJ1-4, with D unresolved. V gave up 2 bases and J gave up 0 bases, with 4 bases separating them. The CDR3 loop spans 14 amino acids. Germline V gene sequence: CDR1 SEHNR, CDR2 FQNEAQ (reference sequence). Here the CDR3 reads CASSLTATNEKLFF. Here the CDR3 DNA reads TGTGCCAGCAGCTTAACAGCAACTAATGAAAAACTGTTTTTT.

The chain uses TRBV27 and TRBJ2-7; D may be TRBD2 (6 bases). The V gene's germline CDR1 is MNHEY and CDR2 SMNVEV (reference sequence). This CDR3 region has 14 residues. Trimming removed 0 bases from V and 3 bases from J, with 9 bases in between. The CDR3 DNA sequence: TGTGCCAGCAGTTTATCTTCCGGGAGCTACGAGCAGTACTTC. It yields the protein CASSLSSGSYEQYF.

This rearrangement joins TRBV25-1 to TRBJ1-1; D not certain. Germline lookup yields CDR1 MGHDK and CDR2 SYGVNS. V was clipped by 4 bases and J by 6 bases, with 12 bases between them. CDR3 length equals 13 residues. CDR3 protein: CASSVARSAEAFF. DNA for the CDR3: TGTGCCAGCAGTGTGGCGCGGTCGGCTGAAGCTTTCTTT. Based on the CDR3 plus reference TRBV25-1 and TRBJ1-1, the full variable domain is EADIYQTPRYLVIGTGKKITLECSQTMGHDKMYWYQQDPGMELHLIHYSYGVNSTEKGDLSSESTVSRIRTEHFPLTLESARPSHTSQYLCASSVARSAEAFFGQGTRLTVV.

The chain couples TRBV6-5 to TRBJ2-5, with a possible D match to TRBD2 (6 bases). CDR1 and CDR2 from the germline V gene are MNHEY and SVGAGI. The length of the CDR3 is 13 residues. The ends were cut back, 9 bases at V and 2 bases at J, with 13 bases in the middle. CDR3 protein: CASQRGIQETQYF. The CDR3 bases are TGTGCCAGTCAACGGGGGATTCAAGAGACCCAGTACTTC.

The sample holds a few counts of this clone. V is TRBV18 and J is TRBJ1-6, with D tentatively TRBD1 (6 bases). V was pared by 3 bases and J by 9 bases, with 15 bases between. This CDR3 has 15 amino acids. CDR1 KGHSH and CDR2 LQKENI come from the germline V gene. As DNA, the CDR3 is TGTGCCAGCTCACCGGCAACAGGGACGGGTTCACCCCTCCACTTT. As protein: CASSPATGTGSPLHF.

The V gene is TRBV14, the J gene TRBJ2-5; D is uncertain. V lost 0 bases, J lost 1 base, and 6 bases lay in between. Germline loops: CDR1 SGHDN, CDR2 FVKESK. The CDR3 length is 14 residues. The CDR3 DNA reads TGTGCCAGCAGCCAAGAGGGCAGCCAAGAGACCCAGTACTTC. This translates into CASSQEGSQETQYF.

The chain recombines TRBV7-9 with TRBJ2-1, with TRBD1 identical over 8 bases. CDR3 length equals 16 residues. Germline CDR1 and CDR2: SEHNR and FQNEAQ (reference sequence). V shed 5 bases, J shed 9 bases, and the junction held 15 bases outside the gene matches. The CDR3 sequence: CASSPAGTGVLSEQFF. In DNA, the CDR3 is TGTGCCAGCAGCCCAGCAGGGACAGGCGTTTTGAGTGAGCAGTTCTTC.

The chain combines TRBV19 with TRBJ1-6, with D unclear. Germline CDR1 reads LNHDA; CDR2 reads SQIVND (reference sequence). With 10 bases removed from V and 6 bases from J, the gap between germline ends came to 10 bases. The CDR3 is made up of 12 amino acids. DNA of the CDR3: TGTGCCACCCGAGGCCCTAATTCACCCCTCCACTTT. As protein: CATRGPNSPLHF.

This clone has only a few counts. The chain has TRBV14 and TRBJ1-6, with D possibly TRBD1 on 5 matching bases. The CDR3 covers 16 residues. CDR1 is SGHDN and CDR2 is FVKESK in the germline V gene. V gave up 4 bases and J gave up 0 bases, with 10 bases separating them. The CDR3 DNA sequence: TGTGCCAGCAGCCTACGCGGGGGCTCCTATAATTCACCCCTCCACTTT. This translates into CASSLRGGSYNSPLHF.

The chain joins TRBV19 to TRBJ2-4; possibly TRBD2 for D (6 bases). The CDR3 has 14 residues. Trimming removed 3 bases at V and 9 bases at J, with 15 bases between. The V gene's germline CDR1 is LNHDA and CDR2 SQIVND (reference sequence). The CDR3 bases are TGTGCCAGTAGTATGGAGGGACGGTGGGGCATTCAGTACTTC. Translating it yields CASSMEGRWGIQYF.

This clone was found once. Here the CDR3 DNA reads TGTGCCAGCAGCTTGGTTGCCGGGGTGACAGGGGGAAATTCACCCCTCCACTTT. Translated: CASSLVAGVTGGNSPLHF. The chain has TRBV5-6 and TRBJ1-6; 9 bases fit TRBD1. CDR3 length equals 18 residues. Germline CDR1 reads SGHDT; CDR2 reads YYEEEE. V lost 0 bases and J lost 7; bases outside the gene matches: 11.

The rearrangement links TRBV6-5 to TRBJ1-1, with D unresolved. This CDR3 is 14 amino acids long. Trimming stripped 5 bases from V and 0 bases from J, with 10 bases between. Germline V gene lookup returns CDR1 MNHEY and CDR2 SVGAGI. As DNA, the CDR3 is TGTGCCAGCAGTATCGACGGGTTGAACACTGAAGCTTTCTTT. Its protein is CASSIDGLNTEAFF.

The chain uses TRBV5-6 and TRBJ2-7, with 7 bases lining up with TRBD1. Trimming cost V 1 base and J 3 bases; bases outside gene matches: 4. The length of the CDR3 is 14 residues. The germline gives CDR1 SGHDT, CDR2 YYEEEE. The CDR3 loop is CASSLQGVGYEQYF. CDR3 coding DNA: TGTGCCAGCAGCTTGCAGGGGGTGGGCTACGAGCAGTACTTC.

This chain joins TRBV19 and TRBJ2-1; 9 bases agree with TRBD2. CDR3 length: 14 residues. The germline gives CDR1 LNHDA, CDR2 SQIVND (reference sequence). Unmatched junction bases numbered 2, after V lost 4 bases and J lost 4 bases. DNA of the CDR3: TGTGCCAGTAGTAGCGGGGGGGCGTACAATGAGCAGTTCTTC. Protein product: CASSSGGAYNEQFF. The full variable domain, with the rest looked up from reference TRBV19 and TRBJ2-1, is DGGITQSPKYLFRKEGQNVTLSCEQNLNHDAMYWYRQDPGQGLRLIYYSQIVNDFQKGDIAEGYSVSREKKESFPLTVTSAQKNPTAFYLCASSSGGAYNEQFFGPGTRLTVL.

This clone was counted once. This sequence joins TRBV10-3 and TRBJ1-5, with TRBD1 as a possible D gene (6 bases). Germline V gives CDR1 ENHRY, CDR2 SYGVKD. The CDR3 contains 13 residues. Trimming took 2 bases from V and 5 from J, leaving 7 bases between them. CDR3: CAISEAGDQPQHF. DNA for the CDR3: TGTGCCATCAGTGAGGCAGGGGATCAGCCCCAGCATTTT.

The chain couples TRBV5-5 to TRBJ1-6, with 7 bases lining up with TRBD1. Germline loops: CDR1 SGHKS, CDR2 YYEKEE (reference sequence). CDR3 length: 17 residues. Trimming cost V 4 bases and J 10 bases; bases outside gene matches: 17. CDR3 nucleotides: TGTGCCAGCAGCAGACCCGGGACAGCTGTCGGGGCATCACCCCTCCACTTT. Residues: CASSRPGTAVGASPLHF.

The V call is TRBV14, the J call TRBJ2-5; no definite D call. The length of the CDR3 is 14 residues. Germline CDR1 reads SGHDN; CDR2 reads FVKESK. V was shortened by 3 bases and J by 1 base, with 9 bases between the two germline ends. The CDR3, as DNA: TGTGCCAGCAGCCAGTCGGTAGCCCAAGAGACCCAGTACTTC. It specifies CASSQSVAQETQYF.

This clone was seen only a few times. V and J are TRBV18 and TRBJ1-6, with D tentatively TRBD1 (5 bases). The CDR3 has 14 residues. Germline CDR1 KGHSH, CDR2 LQKENI. Trimming removed 3 bases at V and 5 bases at J, with 8 bases between. The CDR3 bases are TGTGCCAGCTCACCGGGGCAGGATAATTCACCCCTCCACTTT. Translated, it gives CASSPGQDNSPLHF.

The V and J genes are TRBV28 and TRBJ1-2; D not resolved. This CDR3 comprises 14 residues. V was cut by 7 bases and J by 7 bases, with 19 bases left in between. Germline CDR1 MDHEN, CDR2 SYDVKM. Here the CDR3 DNA reads TGTGCCAGCACCTCATTTAGCCGGGAGGGTGGCTACACCTTC. Protein sequence: CASTSFSREGGYTF.

This clone was seen many times. The chain recombines TRBV11-2 with TRBJ1-5; D possibly corresponds to TRBD1 (5 bases). V shed 1 base and J shed 0 bases, with 7 bases lying between them. Germline assignment: CDR1 SGHAT and CDR2 FQNNGV. The CDR3 is made up of 15 amino acids. CDR3 nucleotides: TGTGCCAGCAGCTTAGCAGGGTATAGCAATCAGCCCCAGCATTTT. Amino acids: CASSLAGYSNQPQHF.

V is TRBV6-5 and J is TRBJ2-7; D is perhaps TRBD2 (6 bases). This CDR3 has 15 amino acids. In germline, CDR1 is MNHEY, CDR2 SVGAGI. V lost 2 bases and J lost 2, with 13 bases in between. CDR3 coding DNA: TGTGCCAGCAGTTACGCCGGGACTGACACCTACGAGCAGTACTTC. Protein product: CASSYAGTDTYEQYF.

The chain carries TRBV5-4 and TRBJ2-5, with D perhaps matching TRBD2 (6 bases). V shed 3 bases and J shed 6 bases, with 18 bases lying between them. The CDR3 loop spans 15 amino acids. Germline loops: CDR1 SGHNT, CDR2 YYREEE (reference sequence). Written as DNA, the CDR3 is TGTGCCAGCAGCTACGGGGACTTAGGACGGCAGACCCAGTACTTC. This encodes CASSYGDLGRQTQYF.